Listed below are T cell receptor beta chains from one sample, sequenced in a study of T cells in Graves' hyperthyroidism and ophthalmopathy. A single record per CDR3 protein comes from TCRdb applying MiXCR to the multiplex PCR reads. The table shows 500,000 to 600,000 distinct CDR3 sequences, with around 50% occurring only once. Sequences were obtained from peripheral blood or thyroid tissue (not recorded which). These receptor sequences come from an adult woman with Graves' disease, either hyperthyroidism or ophthalmopathy (not recorded which). Each CDR3 is given with its conserved first and last residue. D genes are given only for firm matches. Expanded clones get a size class; other rows say once, few or many, or leave the size out.

v_call: TRBV6-5
j_call: TRBJ2-5
clone_size: NA
d_call: TRBD2
cdr3_aa: CASSFLAGVKTQYF
cdr3_nt: TGTGCCAGCAGTTTCCTAGCGGGAGTGAAGACCCAGTACTTC

v_call: TRBV10-3
j_call: TRBJ2-7
clone_size: many
d_call: NA
cdr3_aa: CASRGDKTLLYEQYF
cdr3_nt: TGTGCCTCCCGCGGGGACAAGACACTTCTCTACGAGCAGTACTTC

v_call: TRBV28
j_call: TRBJ1-1
clone_size: many
d_call: NA
cdr3_aa: CASSSGGGEAFF
cdr3_nt: TGTGCCAGCAGCTCGGGCGGGGGTGAAGCTTTCTTT

v_call: TRBV2
j_call: TRBJ1-6
clone_size: many
d_call: TRBD1
cdr3_aa: CASSRDSPGGNSPLHF
cdr3_nt: TGTGCCAGCAGTCGGGACAGCCCGGGCGGTAATTCACCCCTCCACTTT

v_call: TRBV29-1
j_call: TRBJ1-1
clone_size: NA
d_call: NA
cdr3_aa: CSGRQASFTEAFF
cdr3_nt: TGCAGCGGTCGACAGGCGAGCTTCACTGAAGCTTTCTTT

v_call: TRBV7-9
j_call: TRBJ1-1
clone_size: NA
d_call: NA
cdr3_aa: CASSPPDVGAEAFF
cdr3_nt: TGTGCCAGCAGCCCCCCGGATGTGGGCGCTGAAGCTTTCTTT

v_call: TRBV5-1
j_call: TRBJ2-7
clone_size: many
d_call: TRBD2
cdr3_aa: CASTPELRGDGMGYEQYF
cdr3_nt: TGCGCCAGCACCCCTGAACTTCGGGGGGACGGGATGGGATACGAGCAGTACTTC

v_call: TRBV7-9
j_call: TRBJ1-2
clone_size: NA
d_call: NA
cdr3_aa: CASSLAQAEAIGYTF
cdr3_nt: TGTGCCAGCAGCTTAGCGCAGGCGGAAGCTATTGGCTACACCTTC

v_call: TRBV15
j_call: TRBJ1-4
clone_size: many
d_call: TRBD1
cdr3_aa: CATSTGQGEKLFF
cdr3_nt: TGTGCCACCAGCACGGGACAGGGAGAAAAACTGTTTTTT

v_call: TRBV20-1
j_call: TRBJ1-1
clone_size: many
d_call: NA
cdr3_aa: CSAREGSENTEAFF
cdr3_nt: TGCAGTGCTAGAGAAGGGAGTGAGAACACTGAAGCTTTCTTT

v_call: TRBV15
j_call: TRBJ1-2
clone_size: NA
d_call: NA
cdr3_aa: CATSRGGSWGYTF
cdr3_nt: TGTGCCACCAGCAGAGGAGGGAGCTGGGGCTACACCTTC

v_call: TRBV9
j_call: TRBJ2-7
clone_size: NA
d_call: NA
cdr3_aa: CASRIGHRYEQYF
cdr3_nt: TGTGCCAGCAGGATAGGACACCGGTACGAGCAGTACTTC

v_call: TRBV27
j_call: TRBJ2-7
clone_size: NA
d_call: TRBD2
cdr3_aa: CVSSRAGAVYEQYF
cdr3_nt: TGTGTCAGCAGCCGGGCGGGAGCGGTTTACGAGCAGTACTTC

v_call: TRBV20-1
j_call: TRBJ1-1
clone_size: NA
d_call: NA
cdr3_aa: CSARSGRANTEAFF
cdr3_nt: TGCAGTGCTAGAAGCGGGAGGGCAAACACTGAAGCTTTCTTT

v_call: TRBV19
j_call: TRBJ2-7
clone_size: many
d_call: TRBD1
cdr3_aa: CASSVDRDEQYF
cdr3_nt: TGTGCCAGTAGTGTCGACAGGGACGAGCAGTACTTC

v_call: TRBV29-1
j_call: TRBJ2-5
clone_size: NA
d_call: TRBD2
cdr3_aa: CSVDWLAGGQETQYF
cdr3_nt: TGCAGCGTTGATTGGCTAGCGGGAGGACAAGAGACCCAGTACTTC

v_call: TRBV7-2
j_call: TRBJ2-2
clone_size: once
d_call: NA
cdr3_aa: CASSQGRGDTGELFF
cdr3_nt: TGTGCCAGCAGCCAGGGTAGAGGCGACACCGGGGAGCTGTTTTTT

v_call: TRBV24-1
j_call: TRBJ1-5
clone_size: many
d_call: TRBD1
cdr3_aa: CATSDGTVPNQPQHF
cdr3_nt: TGTGCCACCAGTGACGGGACAGTACCCAATCAGCCCCAGCATTTT

v_call: TRBV25-1
j_call: TRBJ1-1
clone_size: NA
d_call: NA
cdr3_aa: CASIGLGDTEAFF
cdr3_nt: TGTGCCAGCATTGGCCTGGGTGACACTGAAGCTTTCTTT

v_call: TRBV9
j_call: TRBJ2-7
clone_size: NA
d_call: TRBD1
cdr3_aa: CASVRTGGSYEQYF
cdr3_nt: TGTGCTAGTGTCCGGACAGGGGGCTCCTACGAGCAGTACTTC

v_call: TRBV10-3
j_call: TRBJ2-7
clone_size: NA
d_call: TRBD2
cdr3_aa: CALSGRAFYEQYF
cdr3_nt: TGTGCTCTTAGCGGGAGGGCCTTCTACGAGCAGTACTTC

v_call: TRBV7-8
j_call: TRBJ1-4
clone_size: many
d_call: NA
cdr3_aa: CASSPYRVTELFF
cdr3_nt: TGTGCCAGCAGCCCATACAGGGTGACGGAACTGTTTTTT

v_call: TRBV28
j_call: TRBJ1-1
clone_size: few
d_call: TRBD1
cdr3_aa: CASMFAGQGGEAFF
cdr3_nt: TGTGCCAGCATGTTCGCGGGACAGGGTGGAGAAGCTTTCTTT

v_call: TRBV10-3
j_call: TRBJ2-7
clone_size: NA
d_call: NA
cdr3_aa: CAIRRAEGSYEQYF
cdr3_nt: TGTGCCATCAGACGGGCCGAGGGATCCTACGAGCAGTACTTC

v_call: TRBV7-9
j_call: TRBJ1-1
clone_size: NA
d_call: NA
cdr3_aa: CASSGSSETEAFF
cdr3_nt: TGTGCCAGCAGCGGATCCTCGGAGACTGAAGCTTTCTTT

v_call: TRBV6-2/TRBV6-3
j_call: TRBJ1-1
clone_size: NA
d_call: TRBD1
cdr3_aa: CASRRDREFTEAFF
cdr3_nt: TGTGCCAGCAGGAGGGACAGGGAATTCACTGAAGCTTTCTTT

v_call: TRBV27
j_call: TRBJ2-7
clone_size: few
d_call: TRBD2
cdr3_aa: CASTTGGSEQYF
cdr3_nt: TGTGCCAGCACCACGGGGGGGAGCGAGCAGTACTTC

v_call: TRBV20-1
j_call: TRBJ2-7
clone_size: NA
d_call: NA
cdr3_aa: CSALGSSRPITYEQYF
cdr3_nt: TGCAGTGCTCTCGGGTCGAGCAGACCTATTACCTACGAGCAGTACTTC

v_call: TRBV7-9
j_call: TRBJ1-1
clone_size: NA
d_call: NA
cdr3_aa: CASSLETATTEAFF
cdr3_nt: TGTGCCAGCAGCTTGGAGACAGCTACCACTGAAGCTTTCTTT

v_call: TRBV9
j_call: TRBJ2-2
clone_size: once
d_call: TRBD1
cdr3_aa: CASSSGQGLAGELFF
cdr3_nt: TGCGCCAGCAGCTCCGGACAGGGTTTGGCCGGGGAGCTGTTTTTT

v_call: TRBV11-2
j_call: TRBJ2-7
clone_size: NA
d_call: NA
cdr3_aa: CASSLVRDGAYEQYF
cdr3_nt: TGTGCCAGCAGCTTAGTTCGGGACGGAGCCTACGAGCAGTACTTC

v_call: TRBV7-2
j_call: TRBJ2-3
clone_size: NA
d_call: NA
cdr3_aa: CASGLATDTQYF
cdr3_nt: TGTGCCAGCGGCTTGGCCACAGATACGCAGTATTTT

v_call: TRBV20-1
j_call: TRBJ1-5
clone_size: many
d_call: NA
cdr3_aa: CSARTRAGQRNQPQHF
cdr3_nt: TGCAGTGCTAGAACTCGAGCAGGACAGAGAAATCAGCCCCAGCATTTT

v_call: TRBV20-1
j_call: TRBJ1-1
clone_size: many
d_call: NA
cdr3_aa: CSAARQENTEAFF
cdr3_nt: TGCAGTGCTGCAAGACAGGAAAACACTGAAGCTTTCTTT

v_call: TRBV20-1
j_call: TRBJ1-6
clone_size: NA
d_call: NA
cdr3_aa: CSARDRQRNSPLHF
cdr3_nt: TGCAGTGCTAGAGATAGACAGAGGAATTCACCCCTCCACTTT

v_call: TRBV10-3
j_call: TRBJ2-7
clone_size: NA
d_call: TRBD1
cdr3_aa: CAISLRDSPYEQYF
cdr3_nt: TGTGCCATCAGCCTCCGGGACAGCCCCTACGAGCAGTACTTC

v_call: TRBV29-1
j_call: TRBJ1-5
clone_size: NA
d_call: NA
cdr3_aa: CSVAGAPGQPRHF
cdr3_nt: TGCAGCGTTGCGGGGGCGCCGGGTCAGCCCCGGCATTTT

v_call: TRBV4-2
j_call: TRBJ1-5
clone_size: many
d_call: TRBD1
cdr3_aa: CASSLSGGSQPQHF
cdr3_nt: TGTGCCAGCAGTTTATCAGGGGGGAGTCAGCCCCAGCATTTT

v_call: TRBV29-1
j_call: TRBJ1-1
clone_size: once
d_call: TRBD1
cdr3_aa: CSRQGVGATEAFF
cdr3_nt: TGCAGTCGACAGGGAGTTGGCGCCACTGAAGCTTTCTTT

v_call: TRBV7-2
j_call: TRBJ2-7
clone_size: NA
d_call: NA
cdr3_aa: CASSLVLGKTYEQYF
cdr3_nt: TGTGCCAGCAGCTTAGTTCTGGGAAAGACCTACGAGCAGTACTTC

v_call: TRBV9
j_call: TRBJ2-5
clone_size: many
d_call: NA
cdr3_aa: CASSGPQETQYF
cdr3_nt: TGTGCCAGCAGCGGACCACAAGAGACCCAGTACTTC

v_call: TRBV7-2
j_call: TRBJ2-3
clone_size: many
d_call: NA
cdr3_aa: CASSLLHGDTQYF
cdr3_nt: TGTGCCAGCAGCTTACTACATGGGGATACGCAGTATTTT

v_call: TRBV7-3
j_call: TRBJ1-2
clone_size: NA
d_call: NA
cdr3_aa: CASSLDQGRSYGYTF
cdr3_nt: TGTGCCAGCAGCTTAGATCAGGGTAGGAGTTATGGCTACACCTTC

v_call: TRBV20-1
j_call: TRBJ2-7
clone_size: NA
d_call: NA
cdr3_aa: CSARDQGFRSPGYEQYF
cdr3_nt: TGCAGTGCTAGAGATCAGGGGTTTAGGAGTCCGGGTTACGAGCAGTACTTC